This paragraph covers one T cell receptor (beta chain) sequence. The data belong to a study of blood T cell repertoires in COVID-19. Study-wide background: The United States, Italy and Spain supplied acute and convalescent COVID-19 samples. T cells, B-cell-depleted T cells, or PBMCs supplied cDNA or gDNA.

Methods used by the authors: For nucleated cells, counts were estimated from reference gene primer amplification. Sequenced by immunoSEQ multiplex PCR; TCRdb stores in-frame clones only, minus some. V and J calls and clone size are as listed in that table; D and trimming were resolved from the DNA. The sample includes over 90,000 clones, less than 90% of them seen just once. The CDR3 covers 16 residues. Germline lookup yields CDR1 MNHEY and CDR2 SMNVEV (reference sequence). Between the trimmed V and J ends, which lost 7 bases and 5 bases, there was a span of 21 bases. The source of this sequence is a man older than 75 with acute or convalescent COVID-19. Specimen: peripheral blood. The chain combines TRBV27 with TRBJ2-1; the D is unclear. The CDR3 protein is CASKFRTALTDNEQFF. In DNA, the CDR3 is TGTGCCAGCAAGTTCAGAACGGCTTTGACTGACAATGAGCAGTTCTTC.